A single sample is the source of the 30 T cell receptor beta chains below, sequenced in a study of OX40 agonist ivuxolimab in advanced cancers. The table came from immunoSEQ multiplex PCR; TCRdb's copy has only in-frame clones and leaves some out. The data contain fewer than 25,000 clones, 83% of them seen just once; the ten biggest clones take up more than 6.5%. The sample consisted of CD4+ or CD8+ T cells sorted from blood, taken in a trial of the OX40 agonist ivuxolimab. These receptors all come from an adult with an advanced solid tumor such as melanoma, head and neck, liver or kidney cancer.

This chain links TRBV7-3 with TRBJ2-7; no reliable D call. Germline-derived CDR1 and CDR2 are SGHTA and FQGTGA. Trimming pared 5 bases from V and 0 bases from J, leaving 17 bases between. This CDR3 is built from 16 residues. The CDR3 DNA follows: TGTGCCAGCAGCGTGACCGTCGGAGCGAGCTCCTACGAGCAGTACTTC. It specifies CASSVTVGASSYEQYF.

A few counts support this clone. The V call is TRBV6-1, the J call TRBJ2-5; D is unresolved. Trimming took 3 bases from V and 1 from J, leaving 12 bases between them. Germline values: CDR1 MNHNS, CDR2 SASEGT. This CDR3 is 15 amino acids long. Written as DNA, the CDR3 is TGTGCCAGCAGTGAGGGTATGGGCAGCCAAGAGACCCAGTACTTC. Its protein product is CASSEGMGSQETQYF.

This rearrangement joins TRBV4-3 to TRBJ2-2; TRBD1 agrees at 7 bases. After removal of 4 bases from V and 6 bases from J, the junction contained 5 bases not matched to a gene. Germline assignment: CDR1 LGHNA and CDR2 YSLEER. There are 14 residues in the CDR3. This CDR3 is CASSRQGRAGELFF. Written as DNA, the CDR3 is TGCGCCAGCAGCCGACAGGGCCGTGCCGGGGAGCTGTTTTTT.

V gene TRBV27 combines with J gene TRBJ1-4; unclear D gene. This CDR3 has 15 amino acids. Trimming took 3 bases from V and 8 from J, leaving 16 bases between them. Per germline, CDR1 MNHEY and CDR2 SMNVEV (reference sequence). CDR3 in amino acids: CASSFSGKEGEKLFF. The CDR3 DNA sequence: TGTGCCAGCAGTTTTTCCGGGAAGGAAGGGGAAAAACTGTTTTTT.

The J gene is TRBJ2-1, the V gene TRBV19, with a tentative D call TRBD2 (5 bases). The CDR3 is 12 residues long. Trimming pared 1 base from V and 10 bases from J, leaving 8 bases between. In germline, CDR1 is LNHDA, CDR2 SQIVND (reference sequence). CDR3 DNA: TGTGCCAGTAGTATAGCTACTAGGGAGCAGTTCTTC. It translates to CASSIATREQFF. Variable domain in full (rest from reference TRBV19 and TRBJ2-1): DGGITQSPKYLFRKEGQNVTLSCEQNLNHDAMYWYRQDPGQGLRLIYYSQIVNDFQKGDIAEGYSVSREKKESFPLTVTSAQKNPTAFYLCASSIATREQFFGPGTRLTVL.

The chain carries TRBV6-5 and TRBJ2-5; D remains ambiguous. Germline CDR1 is MNHEY and CDR2 is SVGAGI. Trimming stripped 0 bases from V and 4 bases from J, with 3 bases between. There are 12 residues in the CDR3. CDR3 DNA sequence: TGTGCCAGCAGTTACTCGGGAGAGACCCAGTACTTC. Protein: CASSYSGETQYF.

The chain combines TRBV19 with TRBJ1-1; D gene uncertain. CDR1 and CDR2 (germline): LNHDA, SQIVND (reference sequence). The CDR3 sequence is 15 residues long. V was trimmed by 7 bases and J by 1 base, leaving 16 bases between them. For the CDR3, the DNA is TGTGCCAGTACCAATACCCGTACAAGGAACACTGAAGCTTTCTTT. It is translated as CASTNTRTRNTEAFF.

The chain carries TRBV28 and TRBJ1-5; 7 nucleotides agree with TRBD1. With V trimmed by 5 bases and J by 0 bases, 7 bases remained unmatched. The CDR3 totals 16 residues. CDR1 is MDHEN and CDR2 is SYDVKM in the germline V gene. DNA of the CDR3: TGTGCCAGCAGTCACCGCGACAGGGTTAGCAATCAGCCCCAGCATTTT. This sequence encodes CASSHRDRVSNQPQHF.

The rearrangement uses TRBV7-9 and TRBJ1-3; D remains ambiguous. The CDR3 is made up of 14 amino acids. With 6 bases removed from V and 4 bases from J, the gap between germline ends came to 13 bases. CDR1 SEHNR and CDR2 FQNEAQ come from the germline V gene (reference sequence). The CDR3 DNA sequence: TGTGCCAGCAGACCCCCGGCAGGAGGAAACACCATATATTTT. The encoded protein is CASRPPAGGNTIYF. Full variable domain (outside the CDR3, taken from reference TRBV7-9 and TRBJ1-3): DTGVSQNPRHKITKRGQNVTFRCDPISEHNRLYWYRQTLGQGPEFLTYFQNEAQLEKSRLLSDRFSAERPKGSFSTLEIQRTEQGDSAMYLCASRPPAGGNTIYFGEGSWLTVV.

CDR3 region: CASSPPERTDTQYF. As DNA, the CDR3 is TGTGCCAGCAGCCCTCCCGAGCGCACAGATACGCAGTATTTT. The chain joins TRBV9 to TRBJ2-3; D gene ambiguous. CDR3 length equals 14 residues. The V end lost 4 bases, the J end lost 1 base, and 10 bases lay between the germline ends. In germline, CDR1 is SGDLS, CDR2 YYNGEE.

The rearrangement uses TRBV5-5 and TRBJ2-4; 8 nucleotides line up with TRBD1. V was pared by 4 bases and J by 6 bases, with 9 bases of the junction left unmatched. The germline gives CDR1 SGHKS, CDR2 YYEKEE (reference sequence). The CDR3 extends over 15 amino acids. The CDR3 protein is CASSQFTGGRNIQYF. The CDR3 DNA follows: TGTGCCAGCAGCCAGTTTACAGGGGGGAGAAACATTCAGTACTTC.

V and J are TRBV4-3 and TRBJ1-2; TRBD1 aligns across 8 bases. This CDR3 spans 15 amino acids. Trimming cost V 0 bases and J 6 bases; bases outside gene matches: 6. CDR1 is LGHNA and CDR2 is YSLEER in the germline V gene. CDR3 coding DNA: TGCGCCAGCAGCCAAGATACAGGGGGTTTGGATGGCTACACCTTC. Translation: CASSQDTGGLDGYTF.

This rearrangement joins TRBV6-5 to TRBJ2-7, with 10 positions matching TRBD1. V was clipped by 2 bases and J by 4 bases; unmatched bases: 5. CDR3 size: 15 residues. CDR1 is MNHEY and CDR2 is SVGAGI in the germline V gene. The CDR3 DNA follows: TGTGCCAGCAGTTACATGGGACAGGGGACGTACGAGCAGTACTTC. Translating gives CASSYMGQGTYEQYF.

This clone was counted only a few times. The chain couples TRBV27 to TRBJ1-6; D is unclear. This CDR3 contains 13 residues. Germline-derived CDR1 and CDR2 are MNHEY and SMNVEV (reference sequence). Deletions cut 3 bases from V and 16 bases from J, with 16 bases between. This CDR3 reads CASSLVITSDLHF. The CDR3 region has the DNA TGTGCCAGCAGTTTGGTTATAACAAGCGATCTCCACTTT.

V and J are TRBV7-9 and TRBJ2-2; D unresolved. This CDR3 is 15 amino acids long. Trimming left V 3 bases short and J 6 bases short, with 14 bases between. Germline V CDR1 and CDR2: SEHNR, FQNEAQ (reference sequence). CDR3 in DNA: TGTGCCAGCAGCTTGGCCAGGTTTGGGGCCGGGGAGCTGTTTTTT. Its protein product is CASSLARFGAGELFF.

The chain joins TRBV7-8 to TRBJ1-3; D is ambiguous. This CDR3 has 11 residues. Deletions cut 4 bases from V and 2 bases from J, with 0 bases between. Looked up from germline, CDR1 is SGHVS and CDR2 is FQNEAQ. The CDR3 DNA reads as TGTGCCAGCAGCTCTGGAAACACCATATATTTT. Translating gives CASSSGNTIYF.

J is TRBJ1-5 and V is TRBV27; D call uncertain. The germline V and J ends were trimmed by 5 bases and 4 bases, with 18 bases remaining between them. CDR3 length: 16 amino acids. From germline, CDR1 is MNHEY and CDR2 SMNVEV (reference sequence). The CDR3 nucleotides read TGTGCCAGCAGTAGCCTTCCCGCCGTAATAAATCAGCCCCAGCATTTT. It yields the protein CASSSLPAVINQPQHF.

The chain carries TRBV20-1 and TRBJ1-5; TRBD1 agrees at 9 bases. CDR3 length: 11 residues. CDR1 is DFQATT and CDR2 is SNEGSKA in the germline V gene (reference sequence). The CDR3 loop reads CINRGHQPQHF. The CDR3 region has the DNA TGCATTAACAGGGGGCATCAGCCCCAGCATTTT.

This rearrangement joins TRBV25-1 to TRBJ1-2, with D unclear. The CDR3 runs 11 residues. V was pared by 0 bases and J by 6 bases, with 2 bases between. The germline CDR1 and CDR2 sequences are MGHDK and SYGVNS. CDR3 in DNA: TGTGCCAGCAGTGAATACGATGGCTACACCTTC. Protein product: CASSEYDGYTF.

The chain recombines TRBV27 with TRBJ1-5; D uncertain. Trimming left V 6 bases short and J 0 bases short, with 12 bases between. Germline loops: CDR1 MNHEY, CDR2 SMNVEV (reference sequence). The CDR3 totals 15 residues. The chain's CDR3 is CASSPGPGSNQPQHF. The CDR3 region has the DNA TGTGCCAGCAGCCCCGGCCCAGGTAGCAATCAGCCCCAGCATTTT.

The chain has TRBV29-1 and TRBJ1-2; possibly TRBD1 for D (5 bases). V was trimmed by 5 bases and J by 8 bases, leaving 21 bases between them. Germline CDR1 and CDR2: SQVTM and ANQGSEA. This CDR3 spans 14 amino acids. The CDR3 reads CSVNNAAGRQGYTF. In DNA, the CDR3 is TGCAGCGTTAACAATGCCGCAGGGAGACAAGGCTACACCTTC.

This clone is medium-sized in the sample. The genes are TRBV4-3 and TRBJ1-1, with 10 bases matching TRBD1. The CDR3 consists of 14 residues. V lost 4 bases and J lost 9; bases outside the gene matches: 8. Germline CDR1 LGHNA, CDR2 YSLEER. In nucleotides, the CDR3 is TGCGCCAGCAGCCGAGGGACAGGGGTTGTGAAAGCTTTCTTT. Protein sequence: CASSRGTGVVKAFF.

The count of this clone is one. This rearrangement joins TRBV9 to TRBJ2-5; D is possibly TRBD2 (6 bases). The germline V gene encodes CDR1 SGDLS and CDR2 YYNGEE. V was pared by 0 bases and J by 3 bases, with 12 bases between. The CDR3 runs 15 residues. CDR3 DNA sequence: TGTGCCAGCAGCGTAGCGGGCGGGAAGAAAGAGACCCAGTACTTC. As protein: CASSVAGGKKETQYF.

The gene calls are TRBV4-3 and TRBJ1-5; D is perhaps TRBD1 (6 bases). The germline V and J ends were trimmed by 1 base and 8 bases, with 15 bases remaining between them. CDR3 length: 15 amino acids. The germline V gene encodes CDR1 LGHNA and CDR2 YSLEER. Written as DNA, the CDR3 is TGCGCCAGCAGCCAAGGCTCGGGGGCCGCGGAGCCCCAGCATTTT. It specifies CASSQGSGAAEPQHF.

This clone appeared a few times. J is TRBJ2-7 and V is TRBV19; D gene uncertain. Germline values: CDR1 LNHDA, CDR2 SQIVND (reference sequence). The CDR3 consists of 14 residues. Between the trimmed V and J ends, which lost 5 bases and 5 bases, there was a span of 16 bases. CDR3 in DNA: TGTGCCAGTAGTCCAAGAAATACCAGGAACGAGCAGTACTTC. Its protein product is CASSPRNTRNEQYF. Filled out from reference TRBV19 and TRBJ2-7, the complete variable domain reads DGGITQSPKYLFRKEGQNVTLSCEQNLNHDAMYWYRQDPGQGLRLIYYSQIVNDFQKGDIAEGYSVSREKKESFPLTVTSAQKNPTAFYLCASSPRNTRNEQYFGPGTRLTVT.

This clone came up a few times. The V gene is TRBV7-6, the J gene TRBJ1-6; D gene uncertain. This CDR3 comprises 16 residues. Trimming took 5 bases from V and 7 from J, leaving 18 bases between them. CDR1 and CDR2 (germline): SGHVS, FNYEAQ. CDR3 protein: CASSPYDGSSNSPLHF. In DNA form, the CDR3 reads TGTGCCAGCAGCCCATACGACGGATCTAGCAATTCACCCCTCCACTTT.

The CDR3 sequence is CASSLEGGNQPQHF. CDR3 nucleotide sequence: TGTGCCAGCAGCTTAGAGGGGGGAAATCAGCCCCAGCATTTT. The chain is built from TRBV11-2 and TRBJ1-5, with a tentative D call TRBD1 (5 bases). Germline CDR1 and CDR2: SGHAT and FQNNGV. The CDR3 loop spans 14 amino acids. V was clipped by 0 bases and J by 4 bases, with 7 bases between them.

The chain combines TRBV4-3 with TRBJ1-3; D may be TRBD1 (6 bases). CDR1 LGHNA and CDR2 YSLEER come from the germline V gene. This CDR3 spans 18 amino acids. The V end lost 0 bases, the J end lost 3 bases, and 18 bases lay between the germline ends. CDR3 protein: CASSQDKWGAGDGNTIYF. CDR3 sequence (DNA): TGCGCCAGCAGCCAAGATAAATGGGGGGCAGGAGATGGAAACACCATATATTTT.

This clone showed up just a few times. The chain links TRBV6-5 to TRBJ1-1; D gene uncertain. In germline, CDR1 is MNHEY, CDR2 SVGAGI. The CDR3 runs 15 residues. With 0 bases removed from V and 2 bases from J, the gap between germline ends came to 10 bases. This chain's CDR3 is CASSYSIGDNTEAFF. CDR3 bases: TGTGCCAGCAGTTACTCGATCGGGGATAACACTGAAGCTTTCTTT.

The chain combines TRBV7-8 with TRBJ2-3; D not resolved. Trimming shortened V by 1 base and J by 1 base, and 9 bases separated the two germline ends. Germline loops: CDR1 SGHVS, CDR2 FQNEAQ. This CDR3 is 15 amino acids long. The DNA of the CDR3 is TGTGCCAGCAGCTTAGACACCCAGGGCACAGATACGCAGTATTTT. It encodes CASSLDTQGTDTQYF.